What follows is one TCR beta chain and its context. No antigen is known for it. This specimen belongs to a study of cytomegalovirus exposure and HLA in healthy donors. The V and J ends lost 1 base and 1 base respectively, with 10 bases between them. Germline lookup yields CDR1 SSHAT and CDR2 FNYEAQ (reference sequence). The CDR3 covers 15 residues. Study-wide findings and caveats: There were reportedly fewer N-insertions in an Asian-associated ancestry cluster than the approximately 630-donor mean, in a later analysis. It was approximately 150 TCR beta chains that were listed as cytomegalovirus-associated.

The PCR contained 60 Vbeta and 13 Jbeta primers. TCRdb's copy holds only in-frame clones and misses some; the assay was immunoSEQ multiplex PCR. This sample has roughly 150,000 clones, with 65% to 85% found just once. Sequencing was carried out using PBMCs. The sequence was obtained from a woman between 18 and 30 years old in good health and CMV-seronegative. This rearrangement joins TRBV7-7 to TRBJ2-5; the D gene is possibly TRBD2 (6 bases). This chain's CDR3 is CASSLGGGVQETQYF. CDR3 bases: TGTGCCAGCAGCTTAGGGGGCGGGGTCCAAGAGACCCAGTACTTC.